The 8 T cell receptor beta chains presented below share a single source sample, sequenced in a study of T cell changes during pregnancy in multiple sclerosis. Here immunoSEQ multiplex PCR was the method, and the copy in TCRdb shows in-frame clones only, minus some. Of about 54,000 clones listed, more than 85% were seen once; the top ten hold about 1.2%. This specimen was peripheral blood, taken after pregnancy. The receptor set was obtained from a female donor in good health, enrolled as a control in a pregnancy study.

The chain couples TRBV6-5 to TRBJ1-2; TRBD1 matches at 8 bases. The V and J ends lost 6 bases and 5 bases, in that order; junction bases with no gene match: 11. The CDR3 length is 15 residues. Per germline, CDR1 MNHEY and CDR2 SVGAGI. CDR3 sequence (DNA): TGTGCCAGCAGCCTCTACGGACAGGGTTTGTATGGCTACACCTTC. It specifies CASSLYGQGLYGYTF.

This chain links TRBV6-6 with TRBJ2-2; 10 bases align to TRBD2. The germline gives CDR1 MNHNY, CDR2 SVGAGI (reference sequence). The ends lost 6 bases at V and 4 bases at J; junction bases unmatched: 8. The CDR3 contains 16 residues. CDR3 residues: CASRTPGLATTGELFF. In DNA, the CDR3 is TGTGCCAGCAGGACTCCGGGACTAGCGACCACCGGGGAGCTGTTTTTT.

This chain uses TRBV23-1 with TRBJ2-3, with a tentative D call TRBD2 (6 bases). TRBV23-1 is given ORF status, its function remaining uncertain. V gave up 6 bases and J gave up 0 bases, with 16 bases separating them. This CDR3 region has 16 residues. The CDR3 is CASRRDGAVSTDTQYF. CDR3 bases: TGCGCCAGCAGGCGGGACGGTGCGGTGAGCACAGATACGCAGTATTTT.

The chain is built from TRBV2 and TRBJ1-5, with 9 bases identical to TRBD1. The junction had 6 bases not matched to a gene; V was cut back by 5 bases and J by 7 bases. CDR3 length: 14 amino acids. Germline loops: CDR1 SNHLY, CDR2 FYNNEI. DNA for the CDR3: TGTGCCAGCAGTACCGGGACAGGGAGACAGCCCCAGCATTTT. Translation gives CASSTGTGRQPQHF.

V gene TRBV2 combines with J gene TRBJ2-1; 9 bases map to TRBD2. Trimming at V came to 6 bases and at J to 3 bases, leaving 6 bases not matched to a gene. Per the germline V gene, CDR1 is SNHLY and CDR2 is FYNNEI. CDR3 length equals 15 residues. The CDR3 protein is CASRPAGGGYNEQFF. DNA of the CDR3: TGTGCCAGCAGGCCCGCGGGGGGGGGCTACAATGAGCAGTTCTTC. Complete variable domain (other parts from reference TRBV2 and TRBJ2-1): EPEVTQTPSHQVTQMGQEVILRCVPISNHLYFYWYRQILGQKVEFLVSFYNNEISEKSEIFDDQFSVERPDGSNFTLKIRSTKLEDSAMYFCASRPAGGGYNEQFFGPGTRLTVL.

The chain carries TRBV28 and TRBJ1-2; TRBD1 agrees at 9 bases. The germline gives CDR1 MDHEN, CDR2 SYDVKM. CDR3 length: 14 amino acids. The V segment lost 5 bases and the J segment 5 bases; nucleotides outside the gene matches: 6. The chain's CDR3 is CASSVTGGAYGYTF. As DNA, the CDR3 is TGTGCCAGCAGTGTAACAGGGGGCGCTTATGGCTACACCTTC.

The chain has TRBV19 and TRBJ1-5; TRBD1 is a possible D gene (5 bases). V was cut by 8 bases and J by 5 bases, with 16 bases left in between. From germline, CDR1 is LNHDA and CDR2 SQIVND (reference sequence). The CDR3 runs to 14 residues. CDR3 DNA: TGTGCCAGTGGAGTGGAAGTAGGGGATCAGCCCCAGCATTTT. This translates into CASGVEVGDQPQHF.

This sequence joins TRBV6-1 and TRBJ1-2, with 9 bases aligning to TRBD1. Per germline, CDR1 MNHNS and CDR2 SASEGT. With 1 base clipped from V and 5 bases from J, the junction kept 2 bases outside the gene matches. The CDR3 is made up of 14 amino acids. CDR3 sequence reads: CASSEGDREYGYTF. The CDR3 DNA reads TGTGCCAGCAGTGAAGGGGACAGGGAGTATGGCTACACCTTC.